The 26 T cell receptor beta chains presented below share a single source sample, sequenced in a study of T cells in Graves' hyperthyroidism and ophthalmopathy. Regions amplified from RNA transcripts were the TCR beta CDR3 regions. The HTBI primer set served for first-round RT-PCR of the TCR CDR3. TCRdb re-analysed the multiplex PCR reads in MiXCR, keeping a single row per CDR3 protein. The sample includes some 570,000 distinct CDR3 sequences, approximately 15% of them seen just once. Sequencing was carried out using blood. Receptors originate from a woman under 30 with Graves' ophthalmopathy.

This clonotype appeared many times. The V and J genes are TRBV24-1 and TRBJ2-1; 8 nucleotides line up with TRBD1. V lost 3 bases and J lost 0; bases outside the gene matches: 12. Germline V gene sequence: CDR1 KGHDR, CDR2 SFDVKD. The CDR3 runs to 19 residues. Here the CDR3 reads CATSDPPGQVRSSYNEQFF. Written as DNA, the CDR3 is TGTGCCACCAGTGATCCCCCGGGACAGGTTAGGAGCTCCTACAATGAGCAGTTCTTC.

This clonotype was counted many times. The genes are TRBV2 and TRBJ1-2; D might be TRBD1 (5 bases). This CDR3 has 15 residues. Germline V gene lookup returns CDR1 SNHLY and CDR2 FYNNEI. Trimming stripped 7 bases from V and 3 bases from J, with 18 bases between. CDR3 bases: TGTGCCAGCATAAGGGACGGAGCGGGGGACTATGGCTACACCTTC. Amino acid sequence: CASIRDGAGDYGYTF.

This clonotype was counted between two and nine times. CDR3 nucleotides: TGCAGCGTCCCGAAAGGCGGGAGTTTTTACGAGCAGTACTTC. Translation: CSVPKGGSFYEQYF. The gene calls are TRBV29-1 and TRBJ2-7, with 7 bases lining up with TRBD2. Germline loops: CDR1 SQVTM, CDR2 ANQGSEA. V was pared by 6 bases and J by 4 bases, with 12 bases of the junction left unmatched. The CDR3 is 14 residues long.

This chain connects TRBV19 to TRBJ1-5; 12 positions match TRBD1. The CDR3 is made up of 16 amino acids. The junction had 9 bases not matched to a gene; V was cut back by 3 bases and J by 9 bases. Germline CDR1 is LNHDA and CDR2 is SQIVND (reference sequence). Written as DNA, the CDR3 is TGTGCCAGTAGTATGGGGGACAGGGGGCCGTTTTTGCCCCAGCATTTT. It specifies CASSMGDRGPFLPQHF.

This clonotype has ten or more counts. V gene TRBV7-8 combines with J gene TRBJ2-1; 7 bases align to TRBD2. The CDR3 sequence is 15 residues long. Germline CDR1 and CDR2: SGHVS and FQNEAQ. Unmatched junction bases numbered 9, after V lost 5 bases and J lost 5 bases. The CDR3 protein is CASSLSPGLNNEQFF. CDR3 nucleotide sequence: TGTGCCAGCAGCCTATCCCCGGGACTAAACAATGAGCAGTTCTTC.

This clonotype was seen a handful of times. This chain links TRBV9 with TRBJ2-2, with a weak D call TRBD2 (5 bases). The germline V and J ends were trimmed by 4 bases and 7 bases, with 14 bases remaining between them. CDR1 and CDR2 from the germline V gene are SGDLS and YYNGEE. CDR3 length: 14 amino acids. The CDR3 sequence is CASSRENRGGELFF. For the CDR3, the DNA is TGTGCCAGCAGCCGGGAAAACCGAGGCGGGGAGCTGTTTTTT.

This clonotype was counted at least ten times. The chain joins TRBV3-1 to TRBJ2-7; a possible D gene is TRBD2 (6 bases). V lost 1 base, J lost 3 bases, and 13 bases lay in between. CDR3 size: 15 residues. Germline values: CDR1 LGHDT, CDR2 YNNKEL (reference sequence). The CDR3 coding sequence is TGTGCCAGCAGCCAAGTGGTCGGGAGCTACTACGAGCAGTACTTC. Protein: CASSQVVGSYYEQYF.

This clonotype came up a few times. The rearrangement joins TRBV27 to TRBJ1-5; D gene unclear. Germline CDR1 MNHEY, CDR2 SMNVEV (reference sequence). The V end was cut by 4 bases, the J end by 0 bases, with 10 bases between. This CDR3 has 15 amino acids. CDR3 in DNA: TGTGCCAGCAGTTCCAAAGACGGTAGCAATCAGCCCCAGCATTTT. It specifies CASSSKDGSNQPQHF.

In this sample, this clonotype turned up many times. The chain combines TRBV18 with TRBJ2-7; D gene unclear. This CDR3 is 14 amino acids long. Deletions cut 3 bases from V and 1 base from J, with 10 bases between. The V gene's germline CDR1 is KGHSH and CDR2 LQKENI. In nucleotides, the CDR3 is TGTGCCAGCTCACCGTTTGATTCGTCCTACGAGCAGTACTTC. It translates to CASSPFDSSYEQYF.

This clonotype has ten or more counts. This chain uses TRBV3-1 with TRBJ2-1; D possibly corresponds to TRBD1 (5 bases). V lost 0 bases and J 4 bases, leaving 10 bases between the germline ends. Germline loops: CDR1 LGHDT, CDR2 YNNKEL (reference sequence). The CDR3 sequence is 15 residues long. CDR3 sequence reads: CASSQDVRDYNEQFF. CDR3 DNA sequence: TGTGCCAGCAGCCAAGATGTCAGGGATTACAATGAGCAGTTCTTC.

The V and J genes are TRBV24-1 and TRBJ1-5, with a weak D call TRBD1 (5 bases). Looked up from germline, CDR1 is KGHDR and CDR2 is SFDVKD. The V gene lost 4 bases and the J gene lost 2 bases, with 17 bases spanning the gap. The CDR3 has 17 residues. CDR3 bases: TGTGCCACCAGTGACGCGGGACTCAACGAGGGCAATCAGCCCCAGCATTTT. Translating gives CATSDAGLNEGNQPQHF.

This clonotype appeared many times. This chain links TRBV28 with TRBJ2-2; weak D call: TRBD2 (5 bases). The CDR3 totals 18 residues. V was trimmed by 4 bases and J by 5 bases, leaving 23 bases between them. The germline V gene has CDR1 MDHEN and CDR2 SYDVKM. The CDR3 protein is CASSSPGILALGTGELFF. DNA for the CDR3: TGTGCCAGCAGTTCCCCGGGGATTTTAGCCCTAGGGACCGGGGAGCTGTTTTTT.

This clonotype has at least ten counts. V and J are TRBV6-1 and TRBJ2-7; TRBD1 agrees at 7 bases. The CDR3 has 13 residues. Germline V gene data show CDR1 as MNHNS and CDR2 as SASEGT. J was trimmed by 3 bases and V by 7 bases; bases with no gene match: 6. The CDR3 loop reads CASTPTGNYEQYF. CDR3 nucleotides: TGTGCCAGCACCCCGACAGGGAACTACGAGCAGTACTTC.

This chain joins TRBV3-1 and TRBJ2-7, with TRBD1 as a possible D gene (6 bases). This CDR3 is 14 amino acids long. V was trimmed by 1 base and J by 2 bases, leaving 9 bases between them. CDR1 and CDR2 from the germline V gene are LGHDT and YNNKEL (reference sequence). CDR3 DNA: TGTGCCAGCAGCCAAGGACAGGCCCCCTACGAGCAGTACTTC. Residues: CASSQGQAPYEQYF.

The gene calls are TRBV12-3 or TRBV12-4 and TRBJ2-3, with TRBD2 matching 16 bases. This CDR3 has 17 amino acids. V lost 7 bases, J lost 6 bases, and 10 bases stayed unmatched. CDR3 sequence (DNA): TGTGCCAGCATAATGGGACTAGCGGGAGGGGTATCGGATACGCAGTATTTT. Translating gives CASIMGLAGGVSDTQYF.

This clonotype came up many times. The genes are TRBV6-5 and TRBJ2-7; no firm D call. Trimming pared 2 bases from V and 9 bases from J, leaving 17 bases between. The germline gives CDR1 MNHEY, CDR2 SVGAGI. The CDR3 is 14 amino acids. The CDR3 reads CASSYEAQWAVQYF. As DNA, the CDR3 is TGTGCCAGCAGTTACGAGGCGCAGTGGGCAGTGCAGTACTTC.

The CDR3 sequence is CASSKWGPLAGVYEQFF. The CDR3 region has the DNA TGTGCCAGCAGCAAATGGGGTCCACTAGCGGGAGTTTATGAGCAGTTCTTC. The chain has TRBV14 and TRBJ2-1; 11 bases match TRBD2. This CDR3 spans 17 amino acids. Per germline, CDR1 SGHDN and CDR2 FVKESK. V lost 5 bases to trimming and J lost 8 bases; unmatched junction nucleotides: 14.

This clonotype came up many times. The J gene is TRBJ1-2, the V gene TRBV27; D is undetermined. V gave up 0 bases and J gave up 4 bases, with 9 bases separating them. The CDR3 is made up of 14 amino acids. Germline lookup yields CDR1 MNHEY and CDR2 SMNVEV (reference sequence). CDR3 in amino acids: CASSLSRNSYGYTF. The CDR3 DNA reads TGTGCCAGCAGTTTATCACGGAACAGCTATGGCTACACCTTC.

This chain uses TRBV19 with TRBJ2-7; 8 nucleotides agree with TRBD2. V lost 10 bases to trimming and J lost 2 bases; unmatched junction nucleotides: 10. Germline CDR1 and CDR2: LNHDA and SQIVND (reference sequence). This CDR3 spans 14 amino acids. This chain's CDR3 is CATKAGEGAYEQYF. Written as DNA, the CDR3 is TGTGCCACTAAAGCGGGAGAAGGGGCCTACGAGCAGTACTTC.

Note on this clonotype: A read error is possible here, since a much larger clone lies one base away. No conserved phenylalanine or tryptophan ends this CDR3, so it is likely a read error. The J gene is TRBJ2-5, the V gene TRBV10-2, with D maybe TRBD2 (6 bases). The V end lost 1 base, the J end lost 0 bases, and 6 bases lay between the germline ends. The germline CDR1 and CDR2 sequences are WSHSY and SAAADI. The CDR3 length is 14 residues. CDR3 sequence reads: CASSEWGDQETQYL. The CDR3 DNA sequence: TGCGCCAGCAGTGAGTGGGGGGACCAAGAGACCCAGTACCTC.

This clonotype was seen ten or more times. The V call is TRBV20-1, the J call TRBJ2-5; TRBD2 matches 9 bases. The germline V gene has CDR1 DFQATT and CDR2 SNEGSKA (reference sequence). The trim removed 3 bases at V and 5 bases at J, leaving 10 bases unmatched. The CDR3 runs to 15 residues. DNA of the CDR3: TGCAGTGCTAGGTTTGGCGGGAGGGCGCGGGAGACCCAGTACTTC. It codes for CSARFGGRARETQYF.

This clonotype was seen at least ten times. V and J are TRBV28 and TRBJ2-7; 10 bases are a match to TRBD2. Trimming took 5 bases from V and 7 from J; bases not matched to a gene: 20. Germline CDR1 and CDR2: MDHEN and SYDVKM. The CDR3 covers 18 residues. In DNA, the CDR3 is TGTGCCAGCAGTCGGTTGCGGCTAGCGGGAGAGGGGTTTAGTGAGCAGTACTTC. This translates into CASSRLRLAGEGFSEQYF.

This clonotype was counted at least ten times. This rearrangement joins TRBV6-1 to TRBJ2-7; TRBD2 matches 11 bases. With V trimmed by 6 bases and J by 5 bases, 3 bases remained unmatched. There are 13 residues in the CDR3. Germline CDR1 reads MNHNS; CDR2 reads SASEGT. The CDR3 DNA reads TGTGCCAGCAGACTAGCGGGAGCCCACGAGCAGTACTTC. It is translated as CASRLAGAHEQYF.

This clonotype was counted ten times or more. The chain joins TRBV28 to TRBJ2-1; D unclear. This CDR3 spans 11 amino acids. V lost 6 bases and J 5 bases, leaving 5 bases between the germline ends. Germline CDR1 reads MDHEN; CDR2 reads SYDVKM. The CDR3 loop reads CASRDHNEQFF. The CDR3 bases are TGTGCCAGCAGAGATCACAATGAGCAGTTCTTC.

This clonotype was seen repeatedly, ten times or more. The rearrangement uses TRBV20-1 and TRBJ1-2, with 7 nucleotides matching TRBD1. Germline CDR1 DFQATT, CDR2 SNEGSKA (reference sequence). The V segment lost 0 bases and the J segment 6 bases; nucleotides outside the gene matches: 7. The CDR3 is 14 amino acids. CDR3 sequence reads: CSARDRRQGDGYTF. DNA of the CDR3: TGCAGTGCTAGAGATCGCCGGCAGGGGGATGGCTACACCTTC.

This clonotype has ten or more counts. The genes are TRBV28 and TRBJ1-1; 8 nucleotides line up with TRBD1. From germline, CDR1 is MDHEN and CDR2 SYDVKM. CDR3 length: 14 amino acids. V shed 3 bases, J shed 1 base, and the junction held 1 base outside the gene matches. CDR3 bases: TGTGCCAGCAGTTTGGACAGGGCGAACACTGAAGCTTTCTTT. Translated, it gives CASSLDRANTEAFF.